Detailed here is one T cell receptor beta chain. This sample is part of a study of shared clonotypes between healthy human individuals. Trimming shortened V by 5 bases and J by 4 bases, and 18 bases separated the two germline ends. CDR1 SGHRS and CDR2 YFSETQ come from the germline V gene. The CDR3 has 15 amino acids. Deep was the level used in running the assay. Profiled with immunoSEQ multiplex PCR; TCRdb holds only in-frame clones, not every one. The data hold approximately 2.1 million clones, with approximately 93% observed a single time. The V gene is TRBV5-1, the J gene TRBJ2-5; no reliable D call. This sequence was found in a man younger than 35 in good health. Some clones in this sample may be carry-over from other donors' samples. The sequenced material came from naive CD4+ T cells from PBMCs. Indicated subset: CD45RA+ positively selected. The CDR3 here is CASSPLPAAGETQYF. CDR3 nucleotides: TGCGCCAGCAGTCCCCTGCCCGCTGCAGGAGAGACCCAGTACTTC.